One and the same sample provided the 24 T cell receptor beta chains below, sequenced in a study of CD8 T cells in ankylosing spondylitis (dated by TCRdb to about 2017). The library relied on 5' RACE. The sample was run on an Illumina HiSeq 2500. In TCRdb, the public reads were trimmed at Q25 with fastp and aligned with MiXCR, with productive beta chains retained. When rows share a CDR3 protein, they turn into one entry using the most common DNA and genes. The sample table records nearly 250,000 distinct CDR3 sequences; roughly a third of these occur just once. About 4% of the sample comes from the top ten. Sequences were obtained from blood, either unsorted or a sorted T cell fraction (not recorded which). Every receptor here comes from a male donor with ankylosing spondylitis or in good health (not recorded which).

This clonotype has more than one count but fewer than ten. The V gene is TRBV29-1, the J gene TRBJ2-7; no reliable D call. Trimming took 2 bases from V and 0 from J, leaving 2 bases between them. This CDR3 is built from 11 residues. Germline-derived CDR1 and CDR2 are SQVTM and ANQGSEA. CDR3 DNA sequence: TGCAGCGTTGAACTCTCCTACGAGCAGTACTTC. Amino acids: CSVELSYEQYF.

This clonotype was seen a few times. The rearrangement joins TRBV12-3 or TRBV12-4 to TRBJ1-1; TRBD1 might be the D (5 bases). This CDR3 has 13 residues. V was shortened by 4 bases and J by 5 bases, with 11 bases between the two germline ends. The CDR3: CASSSGTVTEAFF. CDR3 bases: TGTGCCAGCAGTTCAGGGACGGTTACTGAAGCTTTCTTT.

The V and J genes are TRBV5-1 and TRBJ2-6, with 7 bases that match TRBD1. CDR1 and CDR2 (germline): SGHRS, YFSETQ. The CDR3 sequence is 16 residues long. J gave up 0 bases and V 2 bases, and 2 bases lay outside the gene matches. The CDR3 DNA is TGCGCCAGCAGCTTAACAGGGGCCTCTGGGGCCAACGTCCTGACTTTC. Protein sequence: CASSLTGASGANVLTF.

This chain uses TRBV27 with TRBJ1-1; possibly TRBD1 for D (6 bases). The CDR3 has 14 amino acids. Germline V CDR1 and CDR2: MNHEY, SMNVEV (reference sequence). V lost 5 bases and J 3 bases, leaving 13 bases between the germline ends. The CDR3 sequence is CASSPQGWDTEAFF. Here the CDR3 DNA reads TGTGCCAGCAGTCCGCAGGGGTGGGACACTGAAGCTTTCTTT.

This clonotype came up a few times. The gene calls are TRBV7-3 and TRBJ2-2; TRBD2 agrees at 11 bases. The ends lost 5 bases at V and 0 bases at J; junction bases unmatched: 5. Germline V gene sequence: CDR1 SGHTA, CDR2 FQGTGA. CDR3 length: 17 amino acids. The CDR3 region is CASSPGTSGTNTGELFF. The CDR3 coding sequence is TGTGCCAGCAGCCCAGGGACTAGCGGAACGAACACCGGGGAGCTGTTTTTT.

This sequence joins TRBV3-1 and TRBJ2-3, with D perhaps TRBD2 (5 bases). This CDR3 comprises 16 residues. Germline CDR1 is LGHDT and CDR2 is YNNKEL (reference sequence). The germline V and J ends were trimmed by 0 bases and 3 bases, with 13 bases remaining between them. CDR3 in DNA: TGTGCCAGCAGCCAAGATTGGGGAAGGACTACAGATACGCAGTATTTT. Its translation: CASSQDWGRTTDTQYF.

V is TRBV10-2 and J is TRBJ1-2, with 7 bases aligning to TRBD1. V gave up 4 bases and J gave up 6 bases; unmatched junction bases: 8. This CDR3 is built from 14 residues. Germline V gene lookup returns CDR1 WSHSY and CDR2 SAAADI. The CDR3 protein is CASSVEQGLHGYTF. Here the CDR3 DNA reads TGCGCCAGCAGTGTAGAACAGGGGCTGCATGGCTACACCTTC.

The CDR3 loop reads CASRPPGGSYNEQFF. DNA of the CDR3: TGTGCCAGCAGGCCCCCGGGGGGATCCTACAATGAGCAGTTCTTC. This chain uses TRBV5-6 with TRBJ2-1; TRBD2 matches at 7 bases. The junction had 6 bases not matched to a gene; V was cut back by 5 bases and J by 1 base. The CDR3 has 15 residues. CDR1 SGHDT and CDR2 YYEEEE come from the germline V gene.

The genes are TRBV12-3 or TRBV12-4 and TRBJ2-6; D not certain. The CDR3 sequence is 13 residues long. V dropped 8 bases and J dropped 2 bases, with 7 bases sitting between them. CDR3 DNA sequence: TGTGCCAGCGTACTCCCTGGGGCCAACGTCCTGACTTTC. Protein: CASVLPGANVLTF.

The J gene is TRBJ2-5, the V gene TRBV5-1; D is ambiguous. The ends were cut back, 0 bases at V and 4 bases at J, with 10 bases in the middle. This CDR3 has 14 residues. In germline, CDR1 is SGHRS, CDR2 YFSETQ. CDR3 nucleotide sequence: TGCGCCAGCAGCTTGGACATTAGCCGAGAGACCCAGTACTTC. It yields the protein CASSLDISRETQYF.

Concerning this clonotype: Sequence at one end of the junction differs from germline and may be a read error. The V and J genes are TRBV7-3 and TRBJ2-1, with a tentative D call TRBD2 (6 bases). Germline V gene sequence: CDR1 SGHTA, CDR2 FQGTGA. This CDR3 comprises 16 residues. In nucleotides, the CDR3 is TGTGCCAGCAGCTTATGGACGGGGGTTCGTGACAATCAGCAGTTCTTC. Translating gives CASSLWTGVRDNQQFF.

This clonotype was observed a handful of times. The chain uses TRBV12-3 or TRBV12-4 and TRBJ2-3; 8 positions agree with TRBD1. CDR3 length: 14 residues. The V gene end was trimmed by 9 bases and the J gene end by 10 bases; junction bases not matched to a gene: 15. CDR3 sequence (DNA): TGTGCCAGTACCAGGCAGGGGGCAGAGATCGCGCAGTATTTT. This encodes CASTRQGAEIAQYF.

The chain recombines TRBV7-9 with TRBJ2-7; TRBD1 might be the D (6 bases). This CDR3 region has 15 residues. The ends were cut back, 5 bases at V and 6 bases at J, with 20 bases in the middle. Looked up from germline, CDR1 is SEHNR and CDR2 is FQNEAQ (reference sequence). The CDR3 DNA follows: TGTGCCAGCAGCCTCCTCGTACCGGGACACACCGAGCAGTACTTC. Residues: CASSLLVPGHTEQYF. The full variable domain, its missing parts supplied by reference TRBV7-9 and TRBJ2-7, is DTGVSQNPRHKITKRGQNVTFRCDPISEHNRLYWYRQTLGQGPEFLTYFQNEAQLEKSRLLSDRFSAERPKGSFSTLEIQRTEQGDSAMYLCASSLLVPGHTEQYFGPGTRLTVT.

This clonotype appeared a few times. V is TRBV29-1 and J is TRBJ1-1, with 7 bases aligning to TRBD1. The V gene end was trimmed by 5 bases and the J gene end by 3 bases; junction bases not matched to a gene: 6. The CDR3 totals 13 residues. The germline gives CDR1 SQVTM, CDR2 ANQGSEA. Here the CDR3 DNA reads TGCAGCGTTCTGACAGGGCCCTACACTGAAGCTTTCTTT. Protein sequence: CSVLTGPYTEAFF.

This clonotype was recorded only once. The chain employs TRBV9 and TRBJ2-3; 11 bases map to TRBD2. Trimming at V came to 3 bases and at J to 4 bases, leaving 7 bases not matched to a gene. The CDR3 spans 16 residues. The germline V gene has CDR1 SGDLS and CDR2 YYNGEE. CDR3 residues: CASSARLAGPPDTQYF. CDR3 in DNA: TGTGCCAGCAGCGCCAGACTAGCGGGGCCTCCAGATACGCAGTATTTT.

This clonotype was observed at least ten times. The chain combines TRBV6-4 with TRBJ2-3, with 10 nucleotides matching TRBD2. CDR3 length equals 15 residues. The ends lost 6 bases at V and 4 bases at J; junction bases unmatched: 7. Per the germline V gene, CDR1 is MRHNA and CDR2 is SNTAGT. The CDR3 nucleotides read TGTGCCAGCAGAGTCCAAGCGGGGGGGTCAGATACGCAGTATTTT. Translating it yields CASRVQAGGSDTQYF.

This rearrangement joins TRBV20-1 to TRBJ2-3; D possibly corresponds to TRBD2 (5 bases). V was shortened by 2 bases and J by 10 bases, with 16 bases between the two germline ends. The length of the CDR3 is 13 residues. From germline, CDR1 is DFQATT and CDR2 SNEGSKA (reference sequence). This CDR3 reads CSARLVTGSSQYF. The CDR3 bases are TGCAGTGCTAGACTTGTTACTGGGAGTTCGCAGTATTTT.

The rearrangement links TRBV28 to TRBJ2-2, with TRBD2 matching 8 bases. The V and J ends lost 10 bases and 5 bases, in that order; junction bases with no gene match: 12. The CDR3 is 15 amino acids. Germline assignment: CDR1 MDHEN and CDR2 SYDVKM. The CDR3 region has the DNA TGTGCCACCCGGGGGGGATTTTTCCGGACCGGGGAGCTGTTTTTT. This gives the protein CATRGGFFRTGELFF.

This clonotype was observed a few times. The chain couples TRBV10-3 to TRBJ2-7; TRBD2 matches 13 bases. After removal of 7 bases from V and 1 base from J, the junction contained 4 bases not matched to a gene. CDR3 size: 15 residues. Germline CDR1 ENHRY, CDR2 SYGVKD. The CDR3 nucleotides are TGTGCCATCAAGGGACTAGCGGGGCCTTCCTACGAGCAGTACTTC. Its protein product is CAIKGLAGPSYEQYF.

CDR3 sequence (DNA): TGTGCCAGCAGGGAGGAAAGTAACGAGCAGTACTTC. Amino acid sequence: CASREESNEQYF. The chain couples TRBV2 to TRBJ2-7, with a tentative D call TRBD2 (5 bases). Trimming took 6 bases from V and 5 from J, leaving 11 bases between them. In germline, CDR1 is SNHLY, CDR2 FYNNEI. CDR3 length: 12 amino acids.

This rearrangement joins TRBV9 to TRBJ2-2; no reliable D call. The germline V gene has CDR1 SGDLS and CDR2 YYNGEE. This CDR3 has 16 residues. The V end lost 0 bases, the J end lost 2 bases, and 11 bases lay between the germline ends. CDR3 nucleotide sequence: TGTGCCAGCAGCGTAGAGGGCAGGCGAAACACCGGGGAGCTGTTTTTT. As protein: CASSVEGRRNTGELFF. Full variable domain (remainder filled in from reference TRBV9 and TRBJ2-2): DSGVTQTPKHLITATGQRVTLRCSPRSGDLSVYWYQQSLDQGLQFLIQYYNGEERAKGNILERFSAQQFPDLHSELNLSSLELGDSALYFCASSVEGRRNTGELFFGEGSRLTVL.

The chain recombines TRBV6-5 with TRBJ2-7, with TRBD1 matching 8 bases. J lost 12 bases, V lost 4 bases, and 5 bases had no gene match. Germline V gene sequence: CDR1 MNHEY, CDR2 SVGAGI. The CDR3 has 11 amino acids. This CDR3 is CASSSTGVSYF. The CDR3 region has the DNA TGTGCCAGCAGTTCGACAGGGGTATCGTACTTC.

The chain has TRBV7-2 and TRBJ2-2; 9 bases fit TRBD2. Trimming took 1 base from V and 4 from J; bases not matched to a gene: 7. Germline-derived CDR1 and CDR2 are SGHTA and FQGNSA. This CDR3 comprises 17 residues. The CDR3 reads CASSLGGAGGLTGELFF. In DNA form, the CDR3 reads TGTGCCAGCAGCTTAGGTGGAGCGGGGGGACTCACCGGGGAGCTGTTTTTT.

This rearrangement joins TRBV9 to TRBJ2-1; 9 positions match TRBD2. CDR1 and CDR2 from the germline V gene are SGDLS and YYNGEE. The CDR3 is 15 amino acids. Trimming cost V 0 bases and J 8 bases; bases outside gene matches: 6. The CDR3 region has the DNA TGTGCCAGCAGCGTAGGCGGGGGGGCCAGTTATGAGCAGTTCTTC. Translated, it gives CASSVGGGASYEQFF.